The 12 T cell receptor beta chains given below trace back to one sample, sequenced in a study of cytomegalovirus exposure and HLA in healthy donors. A multiplex PCR was run with 60 Vbeta primers and 13 Jbeta primers. The method was immunoSEQ multiplex PCR; TCRdb's version includes in-frame clones alone and lacks a portion of them. The sample lists 200,000 to 250,000 clones, roughly 84% seen once, with around 1.4% in the top ten. The sequencing sample was made of PBMCs. The receptor set was obtained from a human donor in good health.

The chain carries TRBV5-4 and TRBJ2-7, with D perhaps matching TRBD1 (6 bases). The CDR3 loop spans 14 amino acids. Trimming took 4 bases from V and 3 from J, leaving 14 bases between them. Germline assignment: CDR1 SGHNT and CDR2 YYREEE (reference sequence). CDR3 sequence: CASSPALGGYEQYF. DNA for the CDR3: TGTGCCAGCAGCCCGGCCCTAGGGGGCTACGAGCAGTACTTC.

This rearrangement joins TRBV4-2 to TRBJ2-7; D is possibly TRBD2 (5 bases). Per the germline V gene, CDR1 is LGHNA and CDR2 is YNFKEQ. The CDR3 loop spans 13 amino acids. V lost 0 bases, J lost 3 bases, and 6 bases lay in between. The CDR3 region is CASSQDAGYEQYF. CDR3 nucleotides: TGTGCCAGCAGCCAAGATGCGGGCTACGAGCAGTACTTC.

The chain joins TRBV7-8 to TRBJ1-2; 8 bases match TRBD1. Germline lookup yields CDR1 SGHVS and CDR2 FQNEAQ. The CDR3 is made up of 16 amino acids. V dropped 0 bases and J dropped 4; count of bases not matched to a gene: 7. The CDR3 protein is CASSLAATGVIYGYTF. The CDR3 DNA is TGTGCCAGCAGCTTAGCCGCGACAGGGGTAATCTATGGCTACACCTTC.

The chain joins TRBV7-2 to TRBJ1-1; 11 bases agree with TRBD1. Trimming at V came to 1 base and at J to 3 bases, leaving 13 bases not matched to a gene. The germline V gene has CDR1 SGHTA and CDR2 FQGNSA. The CDR3 is 19 amino acids. CDR3 in DNA: TGTGCCAGCAGCTTAGAAGCTTGGGGGACAGGGGGAAGGGACACTGAAGCTTTCTTT. Protein sequence: CASSLEAWGTGGRDTEAFF.

J is TRBJ2-3 and V is TRBV19; D perhaps matches TRBD2 (6 bases). Trimming took 5 bases from V and 4 from J, leaving 28 bases between them. The CDR3 extends over 19 amino acids. Germline assignment: CDR1 LNHDA and CDR2 SQIVND (reference sequence). The chain's CDR3 is CASSSYRGPGRDIADTQYF. The DNA for the CDR3 is TGTGCCAGTAGTTCATATCGCGGTCCGGGGCGGGATATTGCAGATACGCAGTATTTT.

This clone was detected only once. J is TRBJ2-1 and V is TRBV6-1; perhaps TRBD1 as D (6 bases). The V gene's germline CDR1 is MNHNS and CDR2 SASEGT. Trimming removed 7 bases at V and 10 bases at J, with 17 bases between. CDR3 length equals 13 residues. The CDR3, as DNA: TGTGCCAGCACCCAGACAGGTCCAGGGGAGCAGTTCTTC. Translation gives CASTQTGPGEQFF.

The chain combines TRBV9 with TRBJ1-2; 7 positions agree with TRBD1. Per germline, CDR1 SGDLS and CDR2 YYNGEE. The CDR3 extends over 13 amino acids. V dropped 5 bases and J dropped 4; count of bases not matched to a gene: 5. In DNA, the CDR3 is TGTGCCAGCAGGGACGGGACAGTCTATGGCTACACCTTC. Protein: CASRDGTVYGYTF. Together with reference TRBV9 and TRBJ1-2, the CDR3 gives the full variable domain: DSGVTQTPKHLITATGQRVTLRCSPRSGDLSVYWYQQSLDQGLQFLIQYYNGEERAKGNILERFSAQQFPDLHSELNLSSLELGDSALYFCASRDGTVYGYTFGSGTRLTVV.

The chain carries TRBV10-3 and TRBJ2-7; 9 nucleotides match TRBD2. V gave up 8 bases and J gave up 3 bases; unmatched junction bases: 8. Germline V gives CDR1 ENHRY, CDR2 SYGVKD. The CDR3 runs to 14 residues. CDR3 sequence: CAIGMTSGNYEQYF. In DNA, the CDR3 is TGTGCCATCGGGATGACTAGCGGTAACTACGAGCAGTACTTC.

The rearrangement links TRBV11-1 to TRBJ2-1; D is unclear. Germline-derived CDR1 and CDR2 are SGHAT and FQDESV (reference sequence). Between the trimmed V and J ends, which lost 8 bases and 4 bases, there was a span of 6 bases. CDR3 length equals 11 residues. This CDR3 reads CASAAYNEQFF. The CDR3 nucleotides are TGTGCCAGCGCGGCATACAATGAGCAGTTCTTC.

This clone was observed a handful of times. The chain employs TRBV29-1 and TRBJ2-7, with D possibly being TRBD2 (6 bases). The CDR3 has 16 residues. The germline gives CDR1 SQVTM, CDR2 ANQGSEA. V lost 4 bases and J lost 3, with 22 bases in between. The CDR3 DNA reads TGCAGCGTTGTGGCGTATTGGGAGGTGGGTGGCTACGAGCAGTACTTC. As protein: CSVVAYWEVGGYEQYF.

CDR3 loop: CASSGASLSYEQYF. DNA for the CDR3: TGCGCCAGCAGTGGTGCTAGCCTCTCCTACGAGCAGTACTTC. This rearrangement joins TRBV5-1 to TRBJ2-7; D might be TRBD2 (5 bases). The CDR3 totals 14 residues. CDR1 and CDR2 (germline): SGHRS, YFSETQ. V shed 5 bases and J shed 0 bases, with 12 bases lying between them.

The gene calls are TRBV27 and TRBJ1-2; possible D gene TRBD1, 5 bases. CDR1 is MNHEY, CDR2 SMNVEV, per germline (reference sequence). The ends were cut back, 6 bases at V and 5 bases at J, with 16 bases in the middle. This CDR3 is 14 amino acids long. The CDR3 bases are TGTGCCAGCAGGCCCACAGGAGACCTATATGGCTACACCTTC. This codes for CASRPTGDLYGYTF.